This T cell receptor (beta chain) was obtained from a study of blood T cells in healthy people across ages. A J-beta primer mix and a sample-barcoded 5' primer were used in a second PCR of roughly 6 to 11 cycles. TCRdb processed the 5' RACE reads anew with MiXCR; each CDR3 protein has one entry. The sample comprises 1.5 million to 2 million distinct CDR3 sequences, 49% of which are singletons, and over 2% rests with the top ten. Germline CDR1 is MGHRA and CDR2 is YSYEKL. The CDR3 sequence is 16 residues long. Trimming took 2 bases from V and 3 from J, leaving 14 bases between them. Sequenced material: blood. The chain combines TRBV4-1 with TRBJ1-5; a weak D match, TRBD1 (6 bases). This clonotype originated in a woman aged 40 to 50 in good health. CDR3 sequence: CASSQPTGGVNQPQHF. CDR3 nucleotides: TGCGCCAGCAGCCAACCGACAGGTGGGGTCAATCAGCCCCAGCATTTT.